This TCR beta chain was recovered during a study of T cell responses to AZD1222 COVID-19 vaccine. The germline V gene has CDR1 MNHEY and CDR2 SVGAGI. This CDR3 has 14 amino acids. V was trimmed by 8 bases and J by 2 bases, leaving 13 bases between them. Profiled with immunoSEQ multiplex PCR; TCRdb holds only in-frame clones, not every one. The profile shows 170,000 or so clones, 90% of them singletons. This chain links TRBV6-5 with TRBJ2-4; D could derive from TRBD1 or TRBD2 (6 bases each). Sequences were derived from peripheral blood, sampled on day 0 of AZD1222 vaccination. The source of this sequence is an adult in good health. For the CDR3, the DNA is TGTGCCAGCCAAGGGGGGACGACCAAAAACATTCAGTACTTC. As protein: CASQGGTTKNIQYF.